Below are 21 T cell receptor beta chains sequenced from a single sample in a study of T-cell reconstitution after alpha-beta-depleted transplantation in children. Their specific antigens are unknown. Unique molecular identifiers were used to barcode this TCRbeta library. TCRdb independently ran MiXCR on the PCR reads; one entry per CDR3 protein. Of about 290,000 distinct CDR3 sequences listed, roughly 7.8% are singletons. Study outcomes and limitations: After one year, T-cell counts and TCRbeta diversity mostly came from new T cells.

Sequencing was performed on peripheral blood, taken 360 days after TCRalphabeta/CD19-depleted stem cell transplant. The receptor source for this set is a female patient aged 2-15 years who had a stem cell transplant for Fanconi anemia, so the T cells may come from the graft donor.

V and J are TRBV12-5 and TRBJ1-1; TRBD1 aligns across 7 bases. Trimming took 6 bases from V and 1 from J; bases not matched to a gene: 2. The CDR3 totals 13 residues. The germline V gene encodes CDR1 LGHNT and CDR2 FRNRAP. CDR3 loop: CASGQGGNTEAFF. CDR3 DNA sequence: TGTGCTAGTGGGCAGGGGGGGAACACTGAAGCTTTCTTT.

The V call is TRBV9, the J call TRBJ2-2; 11 bases are shared with TRBD1. The CDR3 runs 19 residues. Trimming took 1 base from V and 0 from J; bases not matched to a gene: 8. The germline gives CDR1 SGDLS, CDR2 YYNGEE. This chain's CDR3 is CASSVSVGQGGSNTGELFF. The CDR3 bases are TGTGCCAGCAGCGTATCGGTGGGACAGGGGGGGTCGAACACCGGGGAGCTGTTTTTT.

The chain employs TRBV7-9 and TRBJ2-7; 9 bases match TRBD2. Germline V gives CDR1 SEHNR, CDR2 FQNEAQ (reference sequence). V lost 9 bases to trimming and J lost 5 bases; unmatched junction nucleotides: 5. The CDR3 extends over 12 amino acids. Here the CDR3 reads CASTPSGDEQYF. The CDR3 DNA is TGTGCCAGTACCCCTAGCGGGGACGAGCAGTACTTC.

The genes are TRBV10-3 and TRBJ1-2; D is undetermined. The V end lost 10 bases, the J end lost 0 bases, and 18 bases lay between the germline ends. The CDR3 runs 15 residues. The V gene's germline CDR1 is ENHRY and CDR2 SYGVKD. The CDR3 nucleotides are TGTGCCACCTGGGCCGGACGGATTACTAACTATGGCTACACCTTC. Protein: CATWAGRITNYGYTF.

This clonotype was seen at least ten times. V is TRBV7-2 and J is TRBJ2-3, with D tentatively TRBD2 (5 bases). Germline V gene data show CDR1 as SGHTA and CDR2 as FQGNSA. V lost 5 bases, J lost 6 bases, and 18 bases lay in between. This CDR3 spans 15 amino acids. As DNA, the CDR3 is TGTGCCAGCAGCCCATCTGGACTCCTAATGGATACGCAGTATTTT. Amino acid sequence: CASSPSGLLMDTQYF.

This clonotype was counted at least ten times. The rearrangement joins TRBV7-2 to TRBJ2-3, with a tentative D call TRBD2 (6 bases). Germline V gene lookup returns CDR1 SGHTA and CDR2 FQGNSA. The CDR3 is 17 residues long. The V gene lost 7 bases and the J gene lost 1 base, with 21 bases spanning the gap. The CDR3 DNA reads TGTGCCAGCAACCAAACTCCCGGGACTCTTCGCACAGATACGCAGTATTTT. Residues: CASNQTPGTLRTDTQYF.

In its sample, this clonotype was seen many times. This rearrangement joins TRBV6-5 to TRBJ1-5; TRBD1 aligns across 11 bases. Looked up from germline, CDR1 is MNHEY and CDR2 is SVGAGI. Trimming at V came to 2 bases and at J to 0 bases, leaving 9 bases not matched to a gene. The CDR3 has 19 amino acids. CDR3 DNA: TGTGCCAGCAGTTACCACCGGGACAGGGGGTTCTTTAGCAATCAGCCCCAGCATTTT. This sequence encodes CASSYHRDRGFFSNQPQHF.

V is TRBV20-1 and J is TRBJ2-7, with D hard to call. The CDR3 contains 16 residues. CDR1 and CDR2 from the germline V gene are DFQATT and SNEGSKA (reference sequence). V was cut by 5 bases and J by 0 bases, with 20 bases left in between. The chain's CDR3 is CSASKPTSPSSYEQYF. CDR3 DNA: TGCAGTGCTTCCAAACCGACTTCCCCGAGCTCCTACGAGCAGTACTTC.

Remarks on this clonotype: A read error may be the cause here, since a much bigger clone is one base away. The chain uses TRBV7-2 and TRBJ1-4, with 9 nucleotides matching TRBD1. Germline CDR1 and CDR2: SGHTA and FQGNSA. The CDR3 loop spans 15 amino acids. CDR3 bases: TGTGCCAGCAGCTTCGGCGGGACAGGGTCTGAAAAACTGCTTTTT. Encoded protein: CASSFGGTGSEKLLF.

There are many counts of this clonotype. V and J are TRBV5-1 and TRBJ2-5; D perhaps matches TRBD1 (5 bases). Germline V gene lookup returns CDR1 SGHRS and CDR2 YFSETQ. Trimming pared 1 base from V and 1 base from J, leaving 5 bases between. The CDR3 is 13 amino acids. In nucleotides, the CDR3 is TGCGCCAGCAGCTTGCAGGGCCAAGAGACCCAGTACTTC. It encodes CASSLQGQETQYF.

The chain couples TRBV6-2 or TRBV6-3 to TRBJ2-2; TRBD2 matches 11 bases. The CDR3 is 17 amino acids. Unmatched junction bases numbered 13, after V lost 5 bases and J lost 8 bases. Germline-derived CDR1 and CDR2 are MNHEY and SVGEGT. The CDR3 is CASSHTRLAGPWGELFF. In DNA form, the CDR3 reads TGTGCCAGCAGTCACACCCGACTAGCGGGGCCCTGGGGGGAGCTGTTTTTT.

V is TRBV7-9 and J is TRBJ1-2; 7 bases are shared with TRBD1. This CDR3 has 14 amino acids. Germline trimming cut 10 bases from V and 6 bases from J; bases unmatched to any gene: 14. Germline lookup yields CDR1 SEHNR and CDR2 FQNEAQ (reference sequence). CDR3 nucleotides: TGTGCCATCTCGGTAGGGGGCTTGTGGGATGGCTACACCTTC. Amino acids: CAISVGGLWDGYTF.

This sequence joins TRBV7-3 and TRBJ1-1; D is unclear. Germline V lookup: CDR1 SGHTA, CDR2 FQGTGA. The V end was cut by 5 bases, the J end by 4 bases, with 20 bases between. CDR3 length equals 16 residues. The CDR3 region is CASSPSGNKGFTEAFF. The CDR3 DNA is TGTGCCAGCAGCCCCTCCGGGAATAAAGGGTTCACTGAAGCTTTCTTT.

This clonotype was picked up a small number of times. The chain carries TRBV4-3 and TRBJ2-2; D gene uncertain. CDR1 LGHNA and CDR2 YSLEER come from the germline V gene. Trimming stripped 5 bases from V and 2 bases from J, with 18 bases between. This CDR3 spans 17 amino acids. CDR3 sequence reads: CASSGSALEFNTGELFF. CDR3 sequence (DNA): TGCGCCAGCAGCGGTTCGGCCCTCGAGTTTAACACCGGGGAGCTGTTTTTT.

The V gene is TRBV6-1, the J gene TRBJ1-1; 7 bases agree with TRBD1. CDR3 size: 14 residues. Germline-derived CDR1 and CDR2 are MNHNS and SASEGT. V shed 5 bases and J 0 bases; nucleotides not matched to a gene: 3. CDR3 sequence: CASSRQGMNTEAFF. CDR3 nucleotides: TGTGCCAGCAGTAGACAGGGAATGAACACTGAAGCTTTCTTT.

Details on this clonotype: Possible read error: a much larger clone is one base away. V gene TRBV12-3 or TRBV12-4 combines with J gene TRBJ1-5; TRBD1 matches 7 bases. The CDR3 consists of 15 residues. CDR3 coding DNA: TGTGACAGCAGTTTAAGAGGGGGCGGTAATCAGCCCCAGCATTTT. It translates to CDSSLRGGGNQPQHF.

This clonotype was counted at least ten times. This sequence joins TRBV5-1 and TRBJ1-2; 9 positions agree with TRBD1. The CDR3 sequence is 14 residues long. Germline V gives CDR1 SGHRS, CDR2 YFSETQ. Trimming at V came to 7 bases and at J to 3 bases, leaving 7 bases not matched to a gene. The CDR3 protein is CASAYRGLDYGYTF. The CDR3 region has the DNA TGCGCCAGCGCCTACAGGGGGCTTGACTATGGCTACACCTTC. Full variable domain (outside the CDR3, taken from reference TRBV5-1 and TRBJ1-2): KAGVTQTPRYLIKTRGQQVTLSCSPISGHRSVSWYQQTPGQGLQFLFEYFSETQRNKGNFPGRFSGRQFSNSRSEMNVSTLELGDSALYLCASAYRGLDYGYTFGSGTRLTVV.

Concerning this clonotype itself: Germline and junction disagree at one end, which may indicate a read error. The CDR3 bases are TGTGCCAGTAGTATGTCAGAGCCCCGGCATTTT. It yields the protein CASSMSEPRHF. This chain links TRBV19 with TRBJ1-5; D remains unclear. The CDR3 totals 11 residues. CDR1 is LNHDA, CDR2 SQIVND, per germline (reference sequence).

This clonotype has more than one count but fewer than ten. The rearrangement links TRBV4-2 to TRBJ2-3; 11 positions agree with TRBD2. The germline V gene has CDR1 LGHNA and CDR2 YNFKEQ. V dropped 1 base and J dropped 7; count of bases not matched to a gene: 7. The CDR3 sequence is 16 residues long. CDR3 protein: CASSQGVAGGHNTQYF. Written as DNA, the CDR3 is TGTGCCAGCAGCCAAGGGGTAGCGGGGGGGCATAATACGCAGTATTTT.

This clonotype was found a few times. The CDR3 DNA sequence: TGCGCCAGCAGCCAAGTCCGGTTTAGGACTAGCGGGGGCCCCAGGTCCCACAATGAGCAGTTCTTC. Translating it yields CASSQVRFRTSGGPRSHNEQFF. The chain employs TRBV4-1 and TRBJ2-1, with 13 bases lining up with TRBD2. Unmatched junction bases numbered 20, after V lost 1 base and J lost 5 bases. The V gene's germline CDR1 is MGHRA and CDR2 YSYEKL. This CDR3 region has 22 residues.

This clonotype turned up a few times. The rearrangement joins TRBV21-1 to TRBJ1-5; TRBD1, as called in the table, went unchecked against the DNA. TRBV21-1 is listed as a pseudogene. This CDR3 contains 18 residues. The CDR3 DNA follows: TGTGCCAGCAGCCATTCCGGGACAGGTACTTATAGCAATCAGCCCCAGCATTTT. This sequence encodes CASSHSGTGTYSNQPQHF.